This T cell receptor beta chain originates from a study of blood T cell repertoires in COVID-19. Using immunoSEQ multiplex PCR, the repertoire was profiled, and TCRdb retains in-frame clones only, with some absent. Here the sample spans around 250,000 clones, 80% to 85% being singletons. The CDR3 has 14 amino acids. CDR1 is SGHKS, CDR2 YYEKEE, per germline (reference sequence). J gave up 4 bases and V 4 bases, and 4 bases lay outside the gene matches. Only a few counts were recorded for this clone. The TCR originated in a woman aged 40 to 55 who had recovered from COVID-19. This rearrangement joins TRBV5-5 to TRBJ1-2; 10 bases are shared with TRBD1. Sequences were obtained from peripheral blood. The CDR3 DNA sequence: TGTGCCAGCAGCGTCCGGGACAGGGGCTATGGCTACACCTTC. It codes for CASSVRDRGYGYTF.